Listed below are T cell receptor beta chains from one sample, sequenced in a study of early T cells in non-severe SARS-CoV-2 infection. One entry per CDR3 protein results from TCRdb running MiXCR on the 5' RACE reads. The sample lists fewer than 35,000 distinct CDR3 sequences, around 5% occurring once. Sequencing input: whole blood. The receptors shown here come from an adult who was a healthcare worker with PCR-confirmed SARS-CoV-2 infection or an uninfected control (not recorded which). The CDR3 runs from the conserved cysteine through the conserved F or W. D genes are given only for firm matches. Only part of the rows carry a size: once, few, many, or a class if the clone is expanded.

j_gene,d_gene,abundance,v_gene,CDR3nt,CDR3aa
TRBJ1-2,.,few,TRBV19,TGTGCCAGCCGGGACCTCAGAAGCGGCTATGGCTACACCTTC,CASRDLRSGYGYTF
TRBJ2-7,.,.,TRBV20-1,TGCAGTGCTAGAGATTTTGCGGACTCAGTAGGAGAGCAGTACTTC,CSARDFADSVGEQYF
TRBJ2-7,TRBD1,.,TRBV12-3/TRBV12-4,TGTGCCAGCAGCCAGGACAGGGCTAGCCACGAGCAGTACTTC,CASSQDRASHEQYF
TRBJ2-2,TRBD2,few,TRBV7-6,TGTGCCAGCAGCTTAGGGGCTAGCGGGGGAACGAACACCGGGGAGCTGTTTTTT,CASSLGASGGTNTGELFF
TRBJ1-2,TRBD1,many,TRBV6-6,TGTGCCAGCAGCCCGGGACAGGGTTTAGATCGTCGCTATGGCTACACCTTC,CASSPGQGLDRRYGYTF
TRBJ1-1,TRBD1,many,TRBV6-6,TGTGCCAGCAGTTACTCGATTGGGACAGGGACCATGAACACTGAAGCTTTCTTT,CASSYSIGTGTMNTEAFF
TRBJ1-2,.,many,TRBV12-3/TRBV12-4,TGTGCCAGCAGCAAGAGGCGGGGGACATCTTATGGCTACACCTTC,CASSKRRGTSYGYTF
TRBJ2-3,.,few,TRBV12-3/TRBV12-4,TGTGCCAGCAGCCGCCGCACAGATACGCAGTATTTT,CASSRRTDTQYF
TRBJ1-1,.,.,TRBV4-3,TGCGCCAGCAGCCAAGAGGGACTCTTGAACACTGAAGCTTTCTTT,CASSQEGLLNTEAFF
TRBJ1-2,.,few,TRBV9,TGTGCCAGCAAAGACCCACCGAAAGGCTACACCTTC,CASKDPPKGYTF
TRBJ1-6,.,many,TRBV3-1,TGTGCCAGCAGCCAAGTTCCGAGAGGTAATTCACCCCTCCACTTT,CASSQVPRGNSPLHF
TRBJ2-2,.,few,TRBV10-3,TGTGCCATCAGTGATCGCCTAGCTGAGGGTACCGGGGAGCTGTTTTTT,CAISDRLAEGTGELFF
TRBJ2-2,.,many,TRBV12-3/TRBV12-4,TGTGCCAGCAGTTTTCTGTCGGGGGCCGGGGAGCTGTTTTTT,CASSFLSGAGELFF
TRBJ2-3,.,many,TRBV12-3/TRBV12-4,TGTGCCAGCAGCCCACCTGGGGGGGCTGATGGCACAGATACGCAGTATTTT,CASSPPGGADGTDTQYF
TRBJ2-7,TRBD2,few,TRBV28,TGTGCCAGCCTGGGACTAGCGGTCGAAACCTACGAGCAGTACTTC,CASLGLAVETYEQYF
TRBJ2-7,.,few,TRBV6-6,TGTGCCAGCAGTCGACTGAGCTCCTACGAGCAGTACTTC,CASSRLSSYEQYF
TRBJ1-6,TRBD1,many,TRBV6-4,TGTGCCAGCAGTGAGGGACAGGATAATTCACCCCTCCACTTT,CASSEGQDNSPLHF
TRBJ2-1,TRBD2,.,TRBV6-2/TRBV6-3,TGTGCCAGCAGGCCCATGGCGGGGGGGCTGGAGCAGTTCTTC,CASRPMAGGLEQFF
TRBJ1-6,.,many,TRBV7-8,TGTGCCAGCAGCTTAGCTTTCGGAAGTGGACGCACCTCACCCCTCCACTTT,CASSLAFGSGRTSPLHF
TRBJ2-3,TRBD2,many,TRBV5-1,TGCGCCAGCAGCTCGGGACTAGCGGGGCCAAGCACAGATACGCAGTATTTT,CASSSGLAGPSTDTQYF
TRBJ2-1,.,many,TRBV12-3/TRBV12-4,TGTGCCAGCAGTAACGGGGGTGGTGAGCAGTTCTTC,CASSNGGGEQFF
TRBJ2-1,TRBD1,many,TRBV12-3/TRBV12-4,TGTGCCAGCAGTTTTGGGCTTGGGAACAGGGGCCTTTCGAATGAGCAGTTCTTC,CASSFGLGNRGLSNEQFF
TRBJ2-1,TRBD1,few,TRBV20-1,TGCAGTGCAAACAGGGGGTCCTACAATGAGCAGTTCTTC,CSANRGSYNEQFF
TRBJ2-7,TRBD2,.,TRBV28,TGTGCCAGCATCCCGGCGGGGGGCTCCTACGAGCAGTACTTC,CASIPAGGSYEQYF
TRBJ2-7,TRBD2,.,TRBV11-1,TGTGCCAGCAGCTCCTCCGGGACTAAAAATTACGAGCAGTACTTC,CASSSSGTKNYEQYF
TRBJ2-3,.,.,TRBV12-3/TRBV12-4,TGTGCCAGCAGTTTCACCACTAGCCTCGGGCCAGATACGCAGTATTTT,CASSFTTSLGPDTQYF
TRBJ2-1,.,many,TRBV29-1,TGCAGCGTTGAAGATCAAACAGGAGGCAATGAGCAGTTCTTC,CSVEDQTGGNEQFF
TRBJ2-1,TRBD2,many,TRBV28,TGTGCCAGCAGCCCTCTAGCGGTTCTTATGTACAATGAGCAGTTCTTC,CASSPLAVLMYNEQFF
TRBJ1-3,TRBD1,many,TRBV9,TGTGCCAGCAGCGTATCAGGGGGCTTGCCCCTCGTTCCCTCTGGAAACACCATATATTTT,CASSVSGGLPLVPSGNTIYF
TRBJ1-2,.,.,TRBV12-3/TRBV12-4,TGTGCCAGCAGTTTATGGGGTCCCTATGGCTACACCTTC,CASSLWGPYGYTF
TRBJ2-7,.,few,TRBV10-2,TGCGCCAGCAGTGGACCGACAGGCTACTACGAGCAGTACTTC,CASSGPTGYYEQYF
TRBJ1-4,.,few,TRBV7-8,TGTGCCAGCAGCCCTTCCGCGGGGGGTAATGAAAAACTGTTTTTT,CASSPSAGGNEKLFF
TRBJ2-4,TRBD1,many,TRBV11-2,TGTGCCAGCAGCTTAGAGGTCAGGGGGCAAAACATTCAGTACTTC,CASSLEVRGQNIQYF
TRBJ2-5,.,many,TRBV18,TGTGCCAGCTCACCACTTTACCAAGAGACCCAGTACTTC,CASSPLYQETQYF
TRBJ2-1,.,.,TRBV7-8,TGTGCCAGCACCCCCGTTGTGGGGGGCAGACACAATGAGCAGTTCTTC,CASTPVVGGRHNEQFF
TRBJ1-1,.,many,TRBV5-6,TGTGCCAGCAGCTCCCCAGGGTCCACCAAGGGCACTGAAGCTTTCTTT,CASSSPGSTKGTEAFF
TRBJ1-6,.,many,TRBV10-3,TGTGCCACCAGATCAAGTACAGGGCCGGTGATGGTTAATTCACCCCTCCACTTT,CATRSSTGPVMVNSPLHF
TRBJ2-7,TRBD2,few,TRBV7-2,TGTGCCAGCAGCCGCGGGGGGACCTCCTACGAGCAGTACTTC,CASSRGGTSYEQYF
TRBJ1-2,TRBD1,many,TRBV6-5,TGTGCCAGCACCCCGATCACCGGGACAGGCTTTTATGGCTACACCTTC,CASTPITGTGFYGYTF
TRBJ1-1,.,many,TRBV11-2,TGTGCCAGCAGCTTAGGGGCGTCATACACTGAAGCTTTCTTT,CASSLGASYTEAFF